The 5 T cell receptor beta chains presented below share a single source sample, sequenced in a study of blood T cell repertoires in COVID-19. Sequencing used immunoSEQ multiplex PCR; TCRdb keeps in-frame clones, though not all of them. The sample records hundreds of thousands of clones, roughly four fifths being singletons. Sequenced input: peripheral blood. The receptors originated from a woman older than 75 with acute or convalescent COVID-19.

J is TRBJ1-6 and V is TRBV7-9; TRBD1 matches at 9 bases. The CDR3 has 14 amino acids. The junction had 5 bases not matched to a gene; V was cut back by 5 bases and J by 9 bases. Germline CDR1 is SEHNR and CDR2 is FQNEAQ (reference sequence). The CDR3: CASSGQGIGSPLHF. The CDR3 nucleotides read TGTGCCAGCAGCGGACAGGGGATCGGTTCACCCCTCCACTTT.

This clone has just a few counts. V gene TRBV9 combines with J gene TRBJ1-1; TRBD1 agrees at 8 bases. The CDR3 is 15 residues long. The trim removed 0 bases at V and 5 bases at J, leaving 6 bases unmatched. Looked up from germline, CDR1 is SGDLS and CDR2 is YYNGEE. In nucleotides, the CDR3 is TGTGCCAGCAGCGTAGCTGACAGGGGAAGTACTGAAGCTTTCTTT. This sequence encodes CASSVADRGSTEAFF.

V gene TRBV30 combines with J gene TRBJ2-7; TRBD1 aligns across 9 bases. The CDR3 extends over 15 amino acids. Germline V gene lookup returns CDR1 GTSNPN and CDR2 SVGIG (reference sequence). The V and J ends lost 3 bases and 2 bases, in that order; junction bases with no gene match: 8. This CDR3 reads CAWRGIRQGAYEQYF. The CDR3 nucleotides are TGTGCCTGGAGGGGTATCCGACAGGGGGCCTACGAGCAGTACTTC.

The chain employs TRBV18 and TRBJ2-1; 7 nucleotides align to TRBD1. From germline, CDR1 is KGHSH and CDR2 LQKENI. This CDR3 is built from 15 residues. The V gene end was trimmed by 4 bases and the J gene end by 7 bases; junction bases not matched to a gene: 10. Here the CDR3 DNA reads TGTGCCAGCTCACTTCAGGGGGACAGTAAGAATGAGCAGTTCTTC. Amino acids: CASSLQGDSKNEQFF.

On this clone itself: A much larger clone lies one base from this, so it may be a read error. The rearrangement uses TRBV11-2 and TRBJ2-2; 10 nucleotides align to TRBD1. After removal of 2 bases from V and 5 bases from J, the junction contained 2 bases not matched to a gene. Looked up from germline, CDR1 is SGHAT and CDR2 is FQNNGV. This CDR3 is 15 amino acids long. CDR3 protein: CASSLRDRGTGELFF. The DNA of the CDR3 is TGTGCCAGCAGCTTACGGGACAGGGGTACCGGGGAGCTGTTTTTT.